These 26 T cell receptor beta chains share one sample of origin, sequenced in a study of PD-1 blockade in classical Hodgkin lymphoma. Each patient's relapse followed autologous stem cell transplantation, and brentuximab vedotin exposure varied. Some clones are missing from TCRdb's copy, which holds only in-frame ones; the method was immunoSEQ multiplex PCR. The sample has 20,000 to 30,000 clones, approximately 81% seen once. Sequencing used peripheral blood mononuclear cells (PBMCs), obtained before the second cycle of nivolumab. Receptors were obtained from a human donor with classical Hodgkin lymphoma.

This clone was seen just once. The chain is built from TRBV15 and TRBJ2-7, with D perhaps matching TRBD1 or TRBD2 (6 bases each). Germline V CDR1 and CDR2: LNHNV, YYDKDF (reference sequence). The CDR3 has 15 residues. The V and J ends lost 1 base and 6 bases respectively, with 16 bases between them. In nucleotides, the CDR3 is TGTGCCACCAGCAGAGTTCGCAGCGGAGGGGGCGAGCAGTACTTC. Translating gives CATSRVRSGGGEQYF.

In its sample, this clone was seen once. The chain carries TRBV5-6 and TRBJ1-2; D unresolved. The CDR3 is 13 amino acids. Between the trimmed V and J ends, which lost 0 bases and 4 bases, there was a span of 7 bases. The V gene's germline CDR1 is SGHDT and CDR2 YYEEEE. The CDR3 coding sequence is TGTGCCAGCAGCTTGGGCGGGAGCTATGGCTACACCTTC. It translates to CASSLGGSYGYTF.

The CDR3 region has the DNA TGTGCCAGCAGCGTGGGCCTGAACACTGAAGCTTTCTTT. This codes for CASSVGLNTEAFF. The V gene is TRBV5-4, the J gene TRBJ1-1, with no clear D. There are 13 residues in the CDR3. V was shortened by 4 bases and J by 0 bases, with 7 bases between the two germline ends. Germline V gene data show CDR1 as SGHNT and CDR2 as YYREEE (reference sequence).

The rearrangement joins TRBV2 to TRBJ2-7; 9 positions match TRBD1. The CDR3 consists of 14 residues. V shed 10 bases, J shed 6 bases, and the junction held 13 bases outside the gene matches. CDR1 and CDR2 (germline): SNHLY, FYNNEI. The CDR3, as DNA: TGTGCCACTGACACGGACAGGGGTCGGTTCGAGCAGTACTTC. Amino acids: CATDTDRGRFEQYF.

This chain uses TRBV5-1 with TRBJ2-6; TRBD1 aligns across 8 bases. Per the germline V gene, CDR1 is SGHRS and CDR2 is YFSETQ. The junction had 10 bases not matched to a gene; V was cut back by 4 bases and J by 4 bases. CDR3 length: 17 residues. The CDR3 DNA reads as TGCGCCAGCAGCATCCGGGACAGGAGCTTAGGGGCCAACGTCCTGACTTTC. It codes for CASSIRDRSLGANVLTF. The full variable domain, its missing parts supplied by reference TRBV5-1 and TRBJ2-6, is KAGVTQTPRYLIKTRGQQVTLSCSPISGHRSVSWYQQTPGQGLQFLFEYFSETQRNKGNFPGRFSGRQFSNSRSEMNVSTLELGDSALYLCASSIRDRSLGANVLTFGAGSRLTVL.

The rearrangement uses TRBV19 and TRBJ1-1; D unclear. The length of the CDR3 is 13 residues. V lost 7 bases and J 13 bases, leaving 22 bases between the germline ends. Germline V lookup: CDR1 LNHDA, CDR2 SQIVND (reference sequence). DNA for the CDR3: TGTGCCAGTATCGCTCCCGATCCCCGAGTCGTTTTCTTT. It yields the protein CASIAPDPRVVFF.

The chain uses TRBV5-1 and TRBJ2-5; D may be TRBD1 (5 bases). CDR1 SGHRS and CDR2 YFSETQ come from the germline V gene. The V gene lost 4 bases and the J gene lost 5 bases, with 12 bases spanning the gap. The CDR3 extends over 13 amino acids. The CDR3 DNA reads as TGCGCCAGCAGCCCCAGGGCGGATGAGACCCAGTACTTC. This encodes CASSPRADETQYF.

The chain carries TRBV10-2 and TRBJ2-3; D is perhaps TRBD1 or TRBD2 (6 bases each). V was pared by 9 bases and J by 6 bases, with 19 bases between. The CDR3 extends over 14 amino acids. CDR1 and CDR2 from the germline V gene are WSHSY and SAAADI. CDR3 amino acids: CASLGGPGVDTQYF. CDR3 sequence (DNA): TGCGCCAGTCTCGGGGGCCCGGGCGTGGATACGCAGTATTTT.

CDR3 amino acids: CASSYGGAGSPLHF. The CDR3 DNA is TGTGCCAGCAGCTACGGGGGGGCTGGATCACCCCTCCACTTT. This chain joins TRBV7-2 and TRBJ1-6, with D perhaps matching TRBD1 (6 bases). V was pared by 4 bases and J by 10 bases, with 14 bases between. The CDR3 runs 14 residues. The V gene's germline CDR1 is SGHTA and CDR2 FQGNSA.

J is TRBJ1-3 and V is TRBV7-9; D might be TRBD1 (5 bases). CDR3 length equals 14 residues. Germline values: CDR1 SEHNR, CDR2 FQNEAQ (reference sequence). Trimming removed 5 bases at V and 2 bases at J, with 10 bases between. In DNA form, the CDR3 reads TGTGCCAGCAGCGCGGGGGTTGCTGGAAACACCATATATTTT. Its translation is CASSAGVAGNTIYF.

V and J are TRBV4-3 and TRBJ2-2, with 7 positions matching TRBD1. V lost 1 base, J lost 1 base, and 3 bases stayed unmatched. Germline loops: CDR1 LGHNA, CDR2 YSLEER. The CDR3 loop spans 16 amino acids. The CDR3 sequence is CASSQVRTGNTGELFF. The CDR3, as DNA: TGCGCCAGCAGCCAAGTTCGGACAGGGAACACCGGGGAGCTGTTTTTT.

CDR3 sequence reads: CASRGQGWDEKLFF. Written as DNA, the CDR3 is TGTGCCAGCAGGGGACAGGGATGGGATGAAAAACTGTTTTTT. This chain connects TRBV6-6 to TRBJ1-4; 9 bases align to TRBD1. There are 14 residues in the CDR3. Germline CDR1 MNHNY, CDR2 SVGAGI (reference sequence). With 6 bases clipped from V and 6 bases from J, the junction kept 5 bases outside the gene matches.

The chain has TRBV13 and TRBJ2-1, with 8 bases fitting TRBD2. Trimming at V came to 5 bases and at J to 8 bases, leaving 8 bases not matched to a gene. Germline-derived CDR1 and CDR2 are PRHDT and FYEKMQ (reference sequence). The CDR3 is 14 amino acids. The DNA of the CDR3 is TGTGCCAGCAGCGAAGCGGGGGCAGTGCATGAGCAGTTCTTC. This codes for CASSEAGAVHEQFF.

This chain connects TRBV7-9 to TRBJ1-5; D possibly corresponds to TRBD1 (5 bases). The CDR3 contains 17 residues. The V gene's germline CDR1 is SEHNR and CDR2 FQNEAQ (reference sequence). V lost 5 bases and J lost 0, with 17 bases in between. CDR3 nucleotide sequence: TGTGCCAGCAGCCTCGCGGGACGCGGGGATAGCAATCAGCCCCAGCATTTT. It encodes CASSLAGRGDSNQPQHF.

This chain joins TRBV6-5 and TRBJ1-1; D uncertain. Germline-derived CDR1 and CDR2 are MNHEY and SVGAGI. The CDR3 is 14 residues long. V shed 2 bases and J shed 5 bases, with 12 bases lying between them. The CDR3: CASSYANTGTEAFF. The CDR3, as DNA: TGTGCCAGCAGTTACGCCAACACGGGGACTGAAGCTTTCTTT.

The V and J genes are TRBV28 and TRBJ2-1, with 16 bases that match TRBD2. This CDR3 is 15 amino acids long. The V gene end was trimmed by 6 bases and the J gene end by 7 bases; junction bases not matched to a gene: 3. The germline gives CDR1 MDHEN, CDR2 SYDVKM. CDR3 bases: TGTGCCAGCAGCGAGGGACTAGCGGGAGGGAATGAGCAGTTCTTC. Amino acids: CASSEGLAGGNEQFF. The full variable domain, in which reference TRBV28 and TRBJ2-1 provide the parts outside the CDR3, is DVKVTQSSRYLVKRTGEKVFLECVQDMDHENMFWYRQDPGLGLRLIYFSYDVKMKEKGDIPEGYSVSREKKERFSLILESASTNQTSMYLCASSEGLAGGNEQFFGPGTRLTVL.

The sample holds a few counts of this clone. The DNA for the CDR3 is TGTGCCAGCAGCTTCTCCGGGACGCTAGGCAATCAGCCCCAGCATTTT. Its protein product is CASSFSGTLGNQPQHF. The chain recombines TRBV7-9 with TRBJ1-5, with D possibly being TRBD1 (5 bases). CDR3 length: 16 residues. CDR1 is SEHNR and CDR2 is FQNEAQ in the germline V gene (reference sequence). Deletions cut 3 bases from V and 2 bases from J, with 14 bases between.

The chain has TRBV7-8 and TRBJ1-3, with D possibly matching TRBD1 (6 bases). Germline CDR1 and CDR2: SGHVS and FQNEAQ. V lost 1 base and J 4 bases, leaving 20 bases between the germline ends. The length of the CDR3 is 18 residues. The CDR3 is CASSLGGDNRVIGNTIYF. CDR3 nucleotides: TGTGCCAGCAGCTTAGGGGGGGACAATCGGGTTATCGGAAACACCATATATTTT.

The chain is built from TRBV7-8 and TRBJ1-3; D is unresolved. In germline, CDR1 is SGHVS, CDR2 FQNEAQ. This CDR3 has 13 residues. With 2 bases removed from V and 3 bases from J, the gap between germline ends came to 5 bases. The CDR3 coding sequence is TGTGCCAGCAGCTTAAGCCTTGGAAACACCATATATTTT. Its translation: CASSLSLGNTIYF.

The chain joins TRBV6-5 to TRBJ1-5, with D maybe TRBD1 (5 bases). Trimming removed 10 bases at V and 1 base at J, with 11 bases between. CDR3 length equals 13 residues. Looked up from germline, CDR1 is MNHEY and CDR2 is SVGAGI. The CDR3 sequence is CATAGASNQPQHF. As DNA, the CDR3 is TGTGCCACCGCCGGGGCAAGCAATCAGCCCCAGCATTTT.

The rearrangement uses TRBV11-2 and TRBJ2-3; possibly TRBD1 or TRBD2 for D (5 bases each). Trimming shortened V by 2 bases and J by 3 bases, and 15 bases separated the two germline ends. The CDR3 length is 16 residues. Germline V gene lookup returns CDR1 SGHAT and CDR2 FQNNGV. The CDR3 region is CASSLTLEGITDTQYF. CDR3 nucleotide sequence: TGTGCCAGCAGCTTAACACTAGAGGGGATAACAGATACGCAGTATTTT.

J is TRBJ1-1 and V is TRBV18; D is unresolved. This CDR3 has 14 amino acids. From germline, CDR1 is KGHSH and CDR2 LQKENI. Trimming took off 0 bases at V and 4 bases at J, with 9 bases between the two ends. CDR3 amino acids: CASSPPAGGTEAFF. Here the CDR3 DNA reads TGTGCCAGCTCACCACCGGCGGGTGGCACTGAAGCTTTCTTT.

The genes are TRBV10-3 and TRBJ1-2, with 9 bases aligning to TRBD1. The germline V gene encodes CDR1 ENHRY and CDR2 SYGVKD. The CDR3 extends over 14 amino acids. Trimming at V came to 10 bases and at J to 8 bases, leaving 14 bases not matched to a gene. In DNA, the CDR3 is TGTGCCACCCTTGAAACCCGGGACAGGGTCGGCTACACCTTC. Translating it yields CATLETRDRVGYTF.

Only a few counts were recorded for this clone. V usage is TRBV28 and J usage is TRBJ1-1; D gene unclear. V lost 4 bases and J lost 11, with 14 bases in between. The CDR3 extends over 12 amino acids. Germline V CDR1 and CDR2: MDHEN, SYDVKM. The DNA for the CDR3 is TGTGCCAGCAGTTCCCCTGGGGTAGAGGCTTTCTTT. Translating gives CASSSPGVEAFF.

The rearrangement joins TRBV4-3 to TRBJ1-2, with TRBD1 as a possible D gene (5 bases). Germline-derived CDR1 and CDR2 are LGHNA and YSLEER. The CDR3 is made up of 15 amino acids. V was cut by 0 bases and J by 5 bases, with 13 bases left in between. The CDR3 here is CASSQDSGLEYGYTF. CDR3 nucleotides: TGCGCCAGCAGCCAAGACTCAGGGTTGGAGTATGGCTACACCTTC.

This clone was counted a few times. The chain links TRBV21-1 to TRBJ1-4; the D call of TRBD1 is as the table states it, not checked on the DNA. TRBV21-1 is a pseudogene segment. This CDR3 has 15 amino acids. This CDR3 reads CASSKWPQVKEKLFF. CDR3 nucleotide sequence: TGTGCCAGCAGCAAATGGCCTCAGGTTAAAGAAAAACTGTTTTTT.